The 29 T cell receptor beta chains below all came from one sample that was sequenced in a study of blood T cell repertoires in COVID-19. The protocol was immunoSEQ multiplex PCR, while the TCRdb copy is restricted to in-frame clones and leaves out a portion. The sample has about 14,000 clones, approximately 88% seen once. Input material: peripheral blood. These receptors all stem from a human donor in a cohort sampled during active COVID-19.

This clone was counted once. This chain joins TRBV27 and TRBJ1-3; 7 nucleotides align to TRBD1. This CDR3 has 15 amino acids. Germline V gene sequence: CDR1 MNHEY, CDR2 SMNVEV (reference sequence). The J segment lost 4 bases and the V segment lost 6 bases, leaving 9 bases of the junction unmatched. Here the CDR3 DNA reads TGTGCCAGCAGCCCTACAGGGGCCACGGGAAACACCATATATTTT. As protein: CASSPTGATGNTIYF.

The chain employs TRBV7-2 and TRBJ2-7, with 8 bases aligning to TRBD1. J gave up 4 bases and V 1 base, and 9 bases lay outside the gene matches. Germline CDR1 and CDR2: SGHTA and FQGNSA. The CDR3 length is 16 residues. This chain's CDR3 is CASSLGGRGLLYEQYF. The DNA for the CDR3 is TGTGCCAGCAGCTTAGGGGGCAGGGGGCTTTTGTACGAGCAGTACTTC.

The CDR3 protein is CASSDSNSPLHF. DNA of the CDR3: TGTGCCAGCAGCGACAGTAATTCACCCCTCCACTTT. The J gene is TRBJ1-6, the V gene TRBV3-1 (or the pseudogene TRBV3-2); possibly TRBD1 for D (5 bases). The V gene's germline CDR1 is LGHDT and CDR2 YNNKEL (reference sequence). The CDR3 contains 12 residues. With 5 bases removed from V and 6 bases from J, the gap between germline ends came to 5 bases.

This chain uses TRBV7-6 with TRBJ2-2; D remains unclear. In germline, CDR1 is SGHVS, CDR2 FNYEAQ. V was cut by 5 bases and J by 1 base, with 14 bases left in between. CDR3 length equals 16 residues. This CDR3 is CASSPLPPWNTGELFF. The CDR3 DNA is TGTGCCAGCAGCCCACTCCCTCCGTGGAACACCGGGGAGCTGTTTTTT.

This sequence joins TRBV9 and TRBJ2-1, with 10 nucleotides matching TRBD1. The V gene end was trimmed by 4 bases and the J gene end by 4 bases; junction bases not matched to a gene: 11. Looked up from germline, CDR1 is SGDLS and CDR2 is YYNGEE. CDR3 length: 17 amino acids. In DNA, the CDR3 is TGTGCCAGCAGCCCCCGGGTCGGGACAGGGGCATACAATGAGCAGTTCTTC. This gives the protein CASSPRVGTGAYNEQFF.

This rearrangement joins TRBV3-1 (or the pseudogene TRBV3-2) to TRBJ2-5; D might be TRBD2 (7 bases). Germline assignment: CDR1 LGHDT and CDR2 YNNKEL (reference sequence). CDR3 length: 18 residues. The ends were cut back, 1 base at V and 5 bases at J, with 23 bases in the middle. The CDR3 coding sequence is TGTGCCAGCAGCCAAGCTTGGGGGGGGCTTAATTCAATGGAGACCCAGTACTTC. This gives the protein CASSQAWGGLNSMETQYF.

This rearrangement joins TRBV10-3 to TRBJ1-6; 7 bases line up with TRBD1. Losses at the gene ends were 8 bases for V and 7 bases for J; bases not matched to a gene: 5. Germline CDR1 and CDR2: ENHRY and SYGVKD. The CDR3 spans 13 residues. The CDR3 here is CAIQDRTNSPLHF. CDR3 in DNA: TGTGCCATCCAGGACAGGACAAATTCACCCCTCCACTTT.

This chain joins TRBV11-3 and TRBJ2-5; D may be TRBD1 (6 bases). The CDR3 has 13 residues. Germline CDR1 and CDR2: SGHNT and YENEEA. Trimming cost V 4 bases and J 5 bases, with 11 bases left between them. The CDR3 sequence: CASSSGAFETQYF. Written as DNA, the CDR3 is TGTGCCAGCAGCTCAGGGGCGTTTGAGACCCAGTACTTC.

In DNA form, the CDR3 reads TGCGCCAGCAGCTTCCCATCCGGGACTAGCGCGAGCTCCTACAATGAGCAGTTCTTC. Residues: CASSFPSGTSASSYNEQFF. This chain links TRBV5-1 with TRBJ2-1; 10 bases map to TRBD2. In germline, CDR1 is SGHRS, CDR2 YFSETQ. The CDR3 sequence is 19 residues long. Losses at the gene ends were 2 bases for V and 0 bases for J; bases not matched to a gene: 11.

This chain's CDR3 is CATSVAGGNEQFF. The CDR3 nucleotides read TGTGCCACCTCGGTTGCGGGAGGAAATGAGCAGTTCTTC. The J gene is TRBJ2-1, the V gene TRBV24-1; TRBD2 matches at 8 bases. The CDR3 is 13 residues long. Per germline, CDR1 KGHDR and CDR2 SFDVKD. V lost 9 bases, J lost 7 bases, and 7 bases stayed unmatched.

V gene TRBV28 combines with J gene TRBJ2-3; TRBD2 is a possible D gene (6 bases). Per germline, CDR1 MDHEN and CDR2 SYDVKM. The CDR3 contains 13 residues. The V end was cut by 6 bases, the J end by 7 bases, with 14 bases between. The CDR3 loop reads CASRRGEVNTQYF. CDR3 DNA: TGTGCCAGCAGAAGAGGGGAGGTCAATACGCAGTATTTT.

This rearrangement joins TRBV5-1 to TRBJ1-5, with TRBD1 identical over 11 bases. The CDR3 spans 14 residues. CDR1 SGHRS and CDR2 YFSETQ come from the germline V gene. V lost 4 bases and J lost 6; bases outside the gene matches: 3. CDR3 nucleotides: TGCGCCAGCAGCGAAGGGACAGGGGGTCAGCCCCAGCATTTT. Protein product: CASSEGTGGQPQHF.

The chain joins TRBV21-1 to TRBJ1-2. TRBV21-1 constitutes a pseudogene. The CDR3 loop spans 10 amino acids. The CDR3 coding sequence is TGTGCCAGCAGTCCCGGTAGCTACACCTTC. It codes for CASSPGSYTF.

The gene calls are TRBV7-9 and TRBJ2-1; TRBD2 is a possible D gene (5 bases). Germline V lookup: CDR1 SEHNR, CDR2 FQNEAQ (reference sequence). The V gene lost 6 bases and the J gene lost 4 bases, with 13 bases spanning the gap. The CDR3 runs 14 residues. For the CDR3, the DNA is TGTGCCAGCAGATCCGCACGGGAATACAATGAGCAGTTCTTC. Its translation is CASRSAREYNEQFF. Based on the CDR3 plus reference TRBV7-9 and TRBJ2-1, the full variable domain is DTGVSQNPRHKITKRGQNVTFRCDPISEHNRLYWYRQTLGQGPEFLTYFQNEAQLEKSRLLSDRFSAERPKGSFSTLEIQRTEQGDSAMYLCASRSAREYNEQFFGPGTRLTVL.

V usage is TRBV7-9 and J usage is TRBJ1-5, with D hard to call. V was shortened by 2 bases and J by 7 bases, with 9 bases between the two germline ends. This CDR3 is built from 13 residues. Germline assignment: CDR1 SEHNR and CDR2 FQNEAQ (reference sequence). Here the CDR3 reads CASSLTGSQPQHF. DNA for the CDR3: TGTGCCAGCAGCTTAACGGGTTCACAGCCCCAGCATTTT. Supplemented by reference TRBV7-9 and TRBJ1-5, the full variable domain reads DTGVSQNPRHKITKRGQNVTFRCDPISEHNRLYWYRQTLGQGPEFLTYFQNEAQLEKSRLLSDRFSAERPKGSFSTLEIQRTEQGDSAMYLCASSLTGSQPQHFGDGTRLSIL.

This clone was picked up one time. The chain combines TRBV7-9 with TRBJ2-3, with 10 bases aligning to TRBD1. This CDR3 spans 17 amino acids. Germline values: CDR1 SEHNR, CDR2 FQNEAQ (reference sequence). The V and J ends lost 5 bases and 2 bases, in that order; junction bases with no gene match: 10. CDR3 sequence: CASSPTRTGGNTDTQYF. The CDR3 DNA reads TGTGCCAGCAGCCCCACGCGGACAGGGGGTAACACAGATACGCAGTATTTT. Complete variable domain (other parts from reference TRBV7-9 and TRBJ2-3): DTGVSQNPRHKITKRGQNVTFRCDPISEHNRLYWYRQTLGQGPEFLTYFQNEAQLEKSRLLSDRFSAERPKGSFSTLEIQRTEQGDSAMYLCASSPTRTGGNTDTQYFGPGTRLTVL.

In nucleotides, the CDR3 is TGTGCCAGCTCCCCGGGGGTGAATGAAAAACTGTTTTTT. Protein product: CASSPGVNEKLFF. The chain links TRBV18 to TRBJ1-4; D perhaps matches TRBD1 (5 bases). V lost 6 bases to trimming and J lost 5 bases, with 10 bases between them. Germline CDR1 and CDR2: KGHSH and LQKENI. There are 13 residues in the CDR3.

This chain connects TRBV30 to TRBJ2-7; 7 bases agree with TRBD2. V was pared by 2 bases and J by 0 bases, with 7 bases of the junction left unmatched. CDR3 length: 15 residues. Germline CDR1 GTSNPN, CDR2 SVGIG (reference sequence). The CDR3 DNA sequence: TGTGCCTGGAGTAATCAACTAGCGCGCTCCTACGAGCAGTACTTC. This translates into CAWSNQLARSYEQYF.

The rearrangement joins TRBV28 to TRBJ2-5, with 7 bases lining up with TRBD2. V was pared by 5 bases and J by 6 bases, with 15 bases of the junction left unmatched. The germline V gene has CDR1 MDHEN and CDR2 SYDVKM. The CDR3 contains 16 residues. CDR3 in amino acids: CASSPFGREKAKTQYF. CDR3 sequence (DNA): TGTGCCAGCAGTCCCTTCGGGCGGGAGAAAGCAAAGACCCAGTACTTC.

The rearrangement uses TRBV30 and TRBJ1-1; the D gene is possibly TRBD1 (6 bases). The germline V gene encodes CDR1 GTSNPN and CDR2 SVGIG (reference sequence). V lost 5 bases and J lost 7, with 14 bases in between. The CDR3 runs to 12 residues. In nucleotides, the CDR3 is TGTGCCTGGCAAGACAGGTCAGGTGAAGCTTTCTTT. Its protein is CAWQDRSGEAFF.

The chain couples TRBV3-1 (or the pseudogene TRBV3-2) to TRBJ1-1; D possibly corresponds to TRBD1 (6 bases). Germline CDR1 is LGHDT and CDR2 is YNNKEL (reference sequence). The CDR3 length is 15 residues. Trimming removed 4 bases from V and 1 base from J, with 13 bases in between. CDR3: CASSPTGHWNTEAFF. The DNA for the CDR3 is TGTGCCAGCAGCCCGACGGGACACTGGAACACTGAAGCTTTCTTT.

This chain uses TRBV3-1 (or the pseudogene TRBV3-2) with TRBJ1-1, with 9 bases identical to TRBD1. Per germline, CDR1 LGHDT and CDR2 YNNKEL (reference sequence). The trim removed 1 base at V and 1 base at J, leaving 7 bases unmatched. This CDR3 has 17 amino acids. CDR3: CASSQVITGGANTEAFF. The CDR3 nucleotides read TGTGCCAGCAGCCAAGTGATTACAGGGGGCGCGAACACTGAAGCTTTCTTT.

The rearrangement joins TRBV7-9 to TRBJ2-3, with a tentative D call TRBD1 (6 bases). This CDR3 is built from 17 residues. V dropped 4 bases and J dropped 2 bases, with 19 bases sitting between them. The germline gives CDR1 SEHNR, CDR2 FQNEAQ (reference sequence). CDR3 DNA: TGTGCCAGCAGCTACCAGCTGGGACACGCTAACACAGATACGCAGTATTTT. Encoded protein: CASSYQLGHANTDTQYF. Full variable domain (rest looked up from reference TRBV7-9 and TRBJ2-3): DTGVSQNPRHKITKRGQNVTFRCDPISEHNRLYWYRQTLGQGPEFLTYFQNEAQLEKSRLLSDRFSAERPKGSFSTLEIQRTEQGDSAMYLCASSYQLGHANTDTQYFGPGTRLTVL.

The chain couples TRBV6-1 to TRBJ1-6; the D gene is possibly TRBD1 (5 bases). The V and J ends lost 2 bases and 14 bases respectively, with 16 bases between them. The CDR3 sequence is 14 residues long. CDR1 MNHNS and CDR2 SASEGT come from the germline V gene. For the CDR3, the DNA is TGTGCCAGCAGTGAATTTGGGGGGGGATTGACCCTCCACTTT. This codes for CASSEFGGGLTLHF.

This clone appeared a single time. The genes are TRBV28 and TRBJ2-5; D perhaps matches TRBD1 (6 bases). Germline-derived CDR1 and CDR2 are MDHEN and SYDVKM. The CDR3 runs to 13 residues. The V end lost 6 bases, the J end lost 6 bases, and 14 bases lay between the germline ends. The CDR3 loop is CASSRTGHKTQYF. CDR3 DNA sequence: TGTGCCAGCAGCCGAACAGGGCACAAGACCCAGTACTTC. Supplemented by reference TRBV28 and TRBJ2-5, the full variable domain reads DVKVTQSSRYLVKRTGEKVFLECVQDMDHENMFWYRQDPGLGLRLIYFSYDVKMKEKGDIPEGYSVSREKKERFSLILESASTNQTSMYLCASSRTGHKTQYFGPGTRLLVL.

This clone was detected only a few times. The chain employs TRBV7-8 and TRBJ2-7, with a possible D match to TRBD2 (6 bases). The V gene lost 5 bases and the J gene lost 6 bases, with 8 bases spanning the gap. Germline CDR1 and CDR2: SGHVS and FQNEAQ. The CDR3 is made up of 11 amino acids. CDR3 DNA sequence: TGTGCCAGCAGCCGACTAGGCGAGCAGTACTTC. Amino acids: CASSRLGEQYF.

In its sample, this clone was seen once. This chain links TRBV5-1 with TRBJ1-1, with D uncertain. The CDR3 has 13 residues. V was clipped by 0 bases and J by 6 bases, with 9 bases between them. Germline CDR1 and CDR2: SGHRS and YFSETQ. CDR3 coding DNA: TGCGCCAGCAGCTTGGGGGCAGAAGCTGAAGCTTTCTTT. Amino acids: CASSLGAEAEAFF.

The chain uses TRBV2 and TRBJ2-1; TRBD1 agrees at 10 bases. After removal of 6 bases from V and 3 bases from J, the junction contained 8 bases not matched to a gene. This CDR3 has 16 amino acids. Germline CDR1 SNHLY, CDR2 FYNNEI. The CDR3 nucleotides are TGTGCCAGCAGCGCTGGGACAGGGGCCCTCTACAATGAGCAGTTCTTC. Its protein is CASSAGTGALYNEQFF. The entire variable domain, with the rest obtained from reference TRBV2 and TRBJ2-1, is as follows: EPEVTQTPSHQVTQMGQEVILRCVPISNHLYFYWYRQILGQKVEFLVSFYNNEISEKSEIFDDQFSVERPDGSNFTLKIRSTKLEDSAMYFCASSAGTGALYNEQFFGPGTRLTVL.

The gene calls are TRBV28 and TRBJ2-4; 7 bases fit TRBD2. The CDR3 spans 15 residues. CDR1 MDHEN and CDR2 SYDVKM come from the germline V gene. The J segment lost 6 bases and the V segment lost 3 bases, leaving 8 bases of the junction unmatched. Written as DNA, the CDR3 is TGTGCCAGCAGTTTCTTGGGAGGGGAGGGAAACATTCAGTACTTC. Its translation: CASSFLGGEGNIQYF.